These 11 T cell receptor beta chains share one sample of origin, sequenced in a study of identical twins. TCRdb re-derived calls from the 5' RACE reads in MiXCR, one entry per CDR3 protein. The repertoire holds around 240,000 distinct CDR3 sequences, with approximately 7% as singletons. This sample also belongs to another study, concerning yellow fever vaccine responses in identical twins.

Source material: memory (CD45RO+) T cells sorted from blood. Receptors originate from a woman younger than 30 in good health.

This clonotype was seen at least ten times. CDR3 loop: CATSRGWDTQYF. CDR3 DNA: TGTGCCACCAGCAGGGGTTGGGATACGCAGTATTTT. This chain links TRBV15 with TRBJ2-3; no firm D call. CDR3 length: 12 amino acids. The V end lost 3 bases, the J end lost 6 bases, and 7 bases lay between the germline ends. Germline CDR1 is LNHNV and CDR2 is YYDKDF (reference sequence).

In DNA form, the CDR3 reads TGTGCCAGCAGTTACGTCGTGGGGGGGCGTCCTGTCGAGCAGTACGTC. Amino acids: CASSYVVGGRPVEQYV. The chain couples TRBV6-5 to TRBJ2-7, with D perhaps TRBD2 (7 bases). The germline CDR1 and CDR2 sequences are MNHEY and SVGAGI. V was pared by 2 bases and J by 6 bases, with 20 bases between. There are 16 residues in the CDR3.

This clonotype was seen only a few times. This rearrangement joins TRBV3-1 to TRBJ2-1; 12 bases are a match to TRBD2. The J segment lost 0 bases and the V segment lost 7 bases, leaving 4 bases of the junction unmatched. Germline V gives CDR1 LGHDT, CDR2 YNNKEL (reference sequence). This CDR3 spans 16 amino acids. The CDR3 DNA follows: TGTGCCAGCACCGCTAGCGGGAGGGTCTCCTACAATGAGCAGTTCTTC. It yields the protein CASTASGRVSYNEQFF.

This clonotype came up many times. The chain is built from TRBV11-2 and TRBJ2-1, with TRBD2 matching 12 bases. The germline CDR1 and CDR2 sequences are SGHAT and FQNNGV. The CDR3 contains 15 residues. With V trimmed by 1 base and J by 10 bases, 5 bases remained unmatched. The CDR3 nucleotides are TGTGCCAGCAGCTTAGTTGGACTAGCGGGAAGGGAGCAGTTCTTC. Translated, it gives CASSLVGLAGREQFF.

This clonotype was found a few times. The genes are TRBV28 and TRBJ2-7; D unresolved. The CDR3 runs 16 residues. Trimming took off 3 bases at V and 2 bases at J, with 17 bases between the two ends. From germline, CDR1 is MDHEN and CDR2 SYDVKM. The CDR3 loop is CASSFRLAARPYEQYF. DNA of the CDR3: TGTGCCAGCAGTTTTAGGTTGGCAGCCCGACCCTACGAGCAGTACTTC.

The chain recombines TRBV18 with TRBJ1-2, with D perhaps matching TRBD1 (5 bases). CDR1 is KGHSH and CDR2 is LQKENI in the germline V gene. The CDR3 is 12 residues long. Trimming took 0 bases from V and 7 from J, leaving 6 bases between them. The CDR3 reads CASSPPGGGYTF. The CDR3 DNA is TGTGCCAGCTCACCACCGGGGGGTGGCTACACCTTC.

The chain is built from TRBV20-1 and TRBJ1-5; D gene unclear. This CDR3 has 15 residues. Germline V gene sequence: CDR1 DFQATT, CDR2 SNEGSKA (reference sequence). V shed 6 bases and J shed 0 bases, with 15 bases lying between them. This CDR3 reads CSATDGTISNQPQHF. The CDR3 region has the DNA TGCAGTGCCACAGACGGTACGATTAGCAATCAGCCCCAGCATTTT.

The chain is built from TRBV7-9 and TRBJ2-1, with D perhaps TRBD1 (5 bases). V gave up 1 base and J gave up 4 bases, with 8 bases separating them. The CDR3 contains 14 residues. Germline V gene lookup returns CDR1 SEHNR and CDR2 FQNEAQ (reference sequence). The DNA of the CDR3 is TGTGCCAGCAGCTTAGAAGGGGTTTACAATGAGCAGTTCTTC. Protein: CASSLEGVYNEQFF.

This clonotype has ten or more counts. This chain connects TRBV20-1 to TRBJ2-1; D is undetermined. Per the germline V gene, CDR1 is DFQATT and CDR2 is SNEGSKA (reference sequence). V was shortened by 8 bases and J by 3 bases, with 8 bases between the two germline ends. The CDR3 is made up of 11 amino acids. The CDR3 protein is CSTSSYNEQFF. CDR3 in DNA: TGCAGTACTTCTAGCTACAATGAGCAGTTCTTC.

This clonotype appeared many times. The chain combines TRBV24-1 with TRBJ2-2; tentatively, D is TRBD1 or TRBD2 (5 bases each). The germline V gene has CDR1 KGHDR and CDR2 SFDVKD. Trimming took 3 bases from V and 5 from J, leaving 15 bases between them. The CDR3 length is 16 residues. CDR3 DNA sequence: TGTGCCACCAGTGATAGGTCGCTGGGGGTAACCGGGGAGCTGTTTTTT. It is translated as CATSDRSLGVTGELFF.

In DNA form, the CDR3 reads TGTGCCAGCAGCCAGATCCCCGCCCTGACAGGAGAGACCCAGTACTTC. This codes for CASSQIPALTGETQYF. This sequence joins TRBV7-7 and TRBJ2-5, with D possibly matching TRBD1 (6 bases). The V gene's germline CDR1 is SSHAT and CDR2 FNYEAQ (reference sequence). Between the trimmed V and J ends, which lost 5 bases and 4 bases, there was a span of 20 bases. The CDR3 extends over 16 amino acids.